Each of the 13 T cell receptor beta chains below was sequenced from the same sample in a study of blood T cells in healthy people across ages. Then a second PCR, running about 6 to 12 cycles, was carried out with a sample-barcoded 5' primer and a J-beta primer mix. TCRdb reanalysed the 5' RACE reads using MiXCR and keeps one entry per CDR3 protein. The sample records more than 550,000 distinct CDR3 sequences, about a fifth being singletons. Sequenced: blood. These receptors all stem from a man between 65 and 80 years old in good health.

The CDR3 nucleotides read TGTGCCAGCAGCTTGGACAAAAGGGTGGCTGAAGCTTTCTTT. Encoded protein: CASSLDKRVAEAFF. The chain links TRBV13 to TRBJ1-1; possibly TRBD1 for D (5 bases). Germline-derived CDR1 and CDR2 are PRHDT and FYEKMQ (reference sequence). V was pared by 3 bases and J by 6 bases, with 14 bases between. The CDR3 contains 14 residues.

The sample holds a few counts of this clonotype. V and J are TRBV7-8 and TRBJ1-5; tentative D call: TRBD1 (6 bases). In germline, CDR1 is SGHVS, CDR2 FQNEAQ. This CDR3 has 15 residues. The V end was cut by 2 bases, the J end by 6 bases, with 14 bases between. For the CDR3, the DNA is TGTGCCAGCAGCTTAACGGGGGGCGAGAGTCAGCCCCAGCATTTT. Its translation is CASSLTGGESQPQHF.

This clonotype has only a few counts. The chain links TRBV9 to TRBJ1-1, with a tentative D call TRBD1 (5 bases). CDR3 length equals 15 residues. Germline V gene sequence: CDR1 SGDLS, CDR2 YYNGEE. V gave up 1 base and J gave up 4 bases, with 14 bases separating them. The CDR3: CASSVRGSWLTEAFF. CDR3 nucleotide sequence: TGTGCCAGCAGCGTAAGGGGATCCTGGCTCACTGAAGCTTTCTTT.

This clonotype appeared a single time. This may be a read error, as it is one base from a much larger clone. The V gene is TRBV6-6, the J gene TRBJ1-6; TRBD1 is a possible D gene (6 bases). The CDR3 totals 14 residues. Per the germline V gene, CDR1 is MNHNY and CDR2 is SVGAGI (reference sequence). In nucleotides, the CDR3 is TGTGCCGGCAGTCAACAGGGTAATGATTCACCCCTCCACTTT. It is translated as CAGSQQGNDSPLHF.

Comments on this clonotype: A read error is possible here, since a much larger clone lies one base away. CDR3 loop: CASSRTGRSSYNGQFF. CDR3 sequence (DNA): TGTGCCAGCAGTAGGACAGGAAGGAGCTCCTACAATGGGCAGTTCTTC. The chain employs TRBV2 and TRBJ2-1; the match to TRBD1 covers 7 bases. Germline values: CDR1 SNHLY, CDR2 FYNNEI. The CDR3 is made up of 16 amino acids.

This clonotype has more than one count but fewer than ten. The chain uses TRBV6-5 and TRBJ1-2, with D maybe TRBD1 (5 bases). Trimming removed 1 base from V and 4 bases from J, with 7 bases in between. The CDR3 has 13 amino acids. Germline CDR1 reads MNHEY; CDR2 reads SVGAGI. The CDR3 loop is CASSYWGTYGYTF. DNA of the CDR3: TGTGCCAGCAGTTACTGGGGCACCTATGGCTACACCTTC.

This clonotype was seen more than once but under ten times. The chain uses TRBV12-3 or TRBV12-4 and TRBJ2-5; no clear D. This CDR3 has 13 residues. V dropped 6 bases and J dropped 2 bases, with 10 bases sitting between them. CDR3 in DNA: TGTGCCAGCAGCCCTTATGCACAAGAGACCCAGTACTTC. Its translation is CASSPYAQETQYF.

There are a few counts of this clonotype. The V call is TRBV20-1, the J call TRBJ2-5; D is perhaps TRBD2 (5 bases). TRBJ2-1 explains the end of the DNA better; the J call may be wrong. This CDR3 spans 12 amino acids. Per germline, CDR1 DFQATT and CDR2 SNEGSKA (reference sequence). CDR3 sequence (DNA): TGCAGTGCTAGTTTTCTAGCCGATGAGCAGTTCTTC. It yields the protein CSASFLADEQFF.

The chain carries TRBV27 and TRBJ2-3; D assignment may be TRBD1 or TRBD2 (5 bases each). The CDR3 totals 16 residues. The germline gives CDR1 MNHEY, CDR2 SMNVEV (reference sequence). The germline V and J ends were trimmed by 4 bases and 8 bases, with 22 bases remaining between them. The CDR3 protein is CASSSALWDAPSTQYF. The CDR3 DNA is TGTGCCAGCAGTTCGGCCCTATGGGACGCGCCGAGTACGCAGTATTTT.

DNA for the CDR3: TGTGCCAGCAGCCCTAACCTCGGGGGACCGAACACTGAAGCTTTCTTT. Its protein product is CASSPNLGGPNTEAFF. The chain links TRBV3-1 to TRBJ1-1; a weak D match, TRBD1 (5 bases). Germline loops: CDR1 LGHDT, CDR2 YNNKEL (reference sequence). CDR3 length equals 16 residues. V gave up 4 bases and J gave up 1 base, with 16 bases separating them.

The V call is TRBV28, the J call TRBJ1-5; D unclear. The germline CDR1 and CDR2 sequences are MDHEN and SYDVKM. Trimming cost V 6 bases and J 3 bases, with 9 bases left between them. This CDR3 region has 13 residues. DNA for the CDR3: TGTGCCAGCAGGCTGGGCCACAATCAGCCCCAGCATTTT. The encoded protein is CASRLGHNQPQHF.

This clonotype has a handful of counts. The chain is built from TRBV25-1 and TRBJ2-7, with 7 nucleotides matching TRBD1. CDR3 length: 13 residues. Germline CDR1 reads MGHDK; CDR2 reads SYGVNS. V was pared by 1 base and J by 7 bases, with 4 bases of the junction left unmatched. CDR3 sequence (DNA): TGTGCCAGCAGTGAATTGACAGGGTGGGAGCAGTACTTC. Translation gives CASSELTGWEQYF.

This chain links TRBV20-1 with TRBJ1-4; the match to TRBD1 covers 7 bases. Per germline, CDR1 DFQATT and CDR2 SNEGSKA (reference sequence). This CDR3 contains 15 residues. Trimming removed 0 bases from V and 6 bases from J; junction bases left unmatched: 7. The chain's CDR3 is CSAREGTDADEKLFF. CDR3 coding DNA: TGCAGTGCTAGAGAGGGGACAGATGCCGATGAAAAACTGTTTTTT.